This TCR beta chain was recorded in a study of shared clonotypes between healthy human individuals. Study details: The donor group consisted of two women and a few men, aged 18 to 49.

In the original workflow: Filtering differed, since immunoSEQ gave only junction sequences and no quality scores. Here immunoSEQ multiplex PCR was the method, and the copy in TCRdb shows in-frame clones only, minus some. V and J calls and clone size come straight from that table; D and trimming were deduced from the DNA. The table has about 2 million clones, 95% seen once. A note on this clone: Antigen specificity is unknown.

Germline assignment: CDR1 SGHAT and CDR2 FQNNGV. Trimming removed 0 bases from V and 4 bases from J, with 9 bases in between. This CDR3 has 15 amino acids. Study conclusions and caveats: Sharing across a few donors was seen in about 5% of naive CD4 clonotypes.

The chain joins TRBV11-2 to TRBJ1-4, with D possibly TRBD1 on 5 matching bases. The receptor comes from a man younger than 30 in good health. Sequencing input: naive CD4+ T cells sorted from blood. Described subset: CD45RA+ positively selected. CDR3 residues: CASSLDPGFNEKLFF. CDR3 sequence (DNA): TGTGCCAGCAGCTTAGATCCAGGGTTTAATGAAAAACTGTTTTTT.